These T cell receptor beta chains were read from a single sample in a study of regulatory T cells in long-lasting Graves disease. TCRdb ran MiXCR on the multiplex PCR reads and lists one entry per CDR3 protein. Of roughly 610,000 distinct CDR3 sequences in the sample, around 15% are singletons; the top ten hold around 12%. The data also belong to a second study, concerning T cells in Graves' hyperthyroidism and ophthalmopathy.

Sequences were derived from peripheral blood mononuclear cells (PBMCs), sampled at new diagnosis, from a patient treated with antithyroid drugs. The source of these receptors is a man aged 18 to 35 with Graves disease. Each CDR3 is given with its conserved first and last residue. D genes are given only for firm matches. The size entry is marked missing in some rows and otherwise reads once, few, many or a size class.

TRBV30,many,TRBJ1-2,.,CAWRAFGGYTF,TGTGCCTGGAGAGCATTTGGGGGCTACACCTTC
TRBV12-3/TRBV12-4,many,TRBJ2-7,TRBD1,CASSSPRDRANEQYF,TGTGCCAGCAGTTCACCACGGGACAGGGCTAACGAGCAGTACTTC
TRBV6-1,many,TRBJ2-7,TRBD2,CASSQIAGAYEQYF,TGTGCCAGCAGTCAGATAGCGGGAGCCTACGAGCAGTACTTC
TRBV9,.,TRBJ2-7,.,CASSGQGVEQYF,TGTGCCAGCAGCGGGCAGGGTGTAGAGCAGTACTTC
TRBV6-2/TRBV6-3,few,TRBJ2-1,TRBD2,CASRYTTGGRLSYNEQFF,TGTGCCAGCAGATACACTACTGGCGGGAGGTTATCCTACAATGAGCAGTTCTTC
TRBV20-1,many,TRBJ2-3,.,CSASFAEENTQYF,TGCAGTGCTAGTTTCGCGGAAGAGAATACGCAGTATTTT
TRBV27,.,TRBJ2-6,.,CASSSPFTSGANVLTF,TGTGCCAGCAGTTCCCCTTTCACCTCTGGGGCCAACGTCCTGACTTTC
TRBV5-6,few,TRBJ2-1,TRBD1,CASKVRDSHRLF,TGTGCCAGCAAGGTCCGGGACAGCCACCGTCTCTTC
TRBV19,.,TRBJ1-4,TRBD1,CASKDRDGEKLFF,TGTGCCAGTAAGGACAGGGACGGCGAAAAACTGTTTTTT
TRBV30,many,TRBJ1-2,.,CAWSLHTGYTF,TGTGCCTGGAGTCTCCATACGGGCTACACCTTC
TRBV20-1,few,TRBJ2-1,TRBD2,CSARVRTSGTPGGNEQFF,TGCAGTGCTAGAGTGAGGACTAGCGGGACCCCGGGAGGCAATGAGCAGTTCTTC
TRBV2,many,TRBJ2-2,TRBD2,CASTGLAGGPNTGELFF,TGTGCCAGCACCGGACTAGCGGGAGGCCCGAACACCGGGGAGCTGTTTTTT
TRBV5-1,many,TRBJ1-1,TRBD1,CASSPDRGVTEAFF,TGCGCCAGCAGCCCCGACAGGGGGGTCACTGAAGCTTTCTTT
TRBV5-4,few,TRBJ2-7,.,CASSLAGGETYEQYF,TGTGCCAGCAGCTTGGCCGGGGGAGAAACCTACGAGCAGTACTTC
TRBV6-2/TRBV6-3,.,TRBJ1-1,TRBD1,CASRLRTGGYTEAFF,TGTGCCAGCAGGCTCCGGACAGGGGGCTACACTGAAGCTTTCTTT
TRBV18,few,TRBJ2-7,TRBD1,CASSPGPPGQRIPYEQYF,TGTGCCAGCTCACCTGGTCCCCCGGGACAGAGAATCCCCTACGAGCAGTACTTC
TRBV5-1,many,TRBJ1-6,TRBD1,CASSLRQGGNNSPLHF,TGCGCCAGCAGCCTCAGACAGGGTGGGAACAATTCACCCCTCCACTTT
TRBV6-1,.,TRBJ2-2,TRBD2,CASILILGTSVSGELFF,TGTGCCAGCATTCTTATCCTAGGAACTAGCGTGTCCGGGGAGCTGTTTTTT
TRBV20-1,few,TRBJ2-1,TRBD2,CSASSSGRNYNEQFF,TGCAGTGCTAGTTCAAGCGGGAGGAACTACAATGAGCAGTTCTTC
TRBV20-1,many,TRBJ2-7,.,CSASWTPGSSEQYF,TGCAGTGCTAGCTGGACCCCTGGGTCTTCCGAGCAGTACTTC
TRBV7-2,many,TRBJ2-2,.,CASSPRLTGELFF,TGTGCCAGCAGCCCTAGGCTTACCGGGGAGCTGTTTTTT
TRBV5-1,many,TRBJ2-1,.,CASSFGGNPYNEQFF,TGCGCCAGCAGCTTTGGCGGGAACCCCTACAATGAGCAGTTCTTC